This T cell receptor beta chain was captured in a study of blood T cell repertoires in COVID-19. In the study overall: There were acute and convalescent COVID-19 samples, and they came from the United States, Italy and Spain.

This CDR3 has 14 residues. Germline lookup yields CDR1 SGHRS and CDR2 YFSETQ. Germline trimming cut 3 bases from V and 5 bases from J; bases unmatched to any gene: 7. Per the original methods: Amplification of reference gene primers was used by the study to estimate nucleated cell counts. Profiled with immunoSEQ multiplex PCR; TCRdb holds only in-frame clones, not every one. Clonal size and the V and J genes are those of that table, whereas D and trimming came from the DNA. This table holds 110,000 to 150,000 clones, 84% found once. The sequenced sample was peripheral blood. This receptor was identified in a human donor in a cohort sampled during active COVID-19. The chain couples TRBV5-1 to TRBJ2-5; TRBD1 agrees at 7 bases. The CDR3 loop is CASSSSTGLETQYF. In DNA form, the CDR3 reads TGCGCCAGCAGCTCATCGACAGGGCTGGAGACCCAGTACTTC.